The 16 T cell receptor beta chains in this list originate from one sample, sequenced in a study of T cells in Graves' hyperthyroidism and ophthalmopathy. There were TCR beta CDR3 regions amplified from RNA transcripts. RT-PCR in the first round (using the HTBI primer set) targeted the TCR CDR3. MiXCR was run by TCRdb on the multiplex PCR reads, yielding one entry per CDR3 protein. The top ten clones hold approximately 15% of a sample with hundreds of thousands of distinct CDR3 sequences, around 20% of them seen once. What was sequenced was blood. The receptors here all came from a woman between 50 and 59 years old with Graves' hyperthyroidism that later progressed to Graves' ophthalmopathy.

This chain links TRBV20-1 with TRBJ1-5; 7 bases line up with TRBD1. CDR1 is DFQATT, CDR2 SNEGSKA, per germline (reference sequence). The CDR3 runs 12 residues. V shed 6 bases, J shed 6 bases, and the junction held 5 bases outside the gene matches. The CDR3 DNA follows: TGCAGTGCAATACAGGGGATTCAGCCCCAGCATTTT. This translates into CSAIQGIQPQHF.

This clonotype was found many times. CDR3 sequence (DNA): TGCGCCAGCAGCTTGGGGACACTTATGAACACTGAAGCTTTCTTT. It yields the protein CASSLGTLMNTEAFF. The chain combines TRBV5-1 with TRBJ1-1; a possible D gene is TRBD1 (5 bases). Germline CDR1 is SGHRS and CDR2 is YFSETQ. The V end lost 0 bases, the J end lost 0 bases, and 9 bases lay between the germline ends. CDR3 length: 15 amino acids.

V and J are TRBV12-3 or TRBV12-4 and TRBJ2-7, with unresolved D. The CDR3 sequence is 12 residues long. V lost 6 bases and J 6 bases, leaving 12 bases between the germline ends. CDR3 bases: TGTGCCAGCAGCCCAATGGGAATCGAGCAGTACTTC. Residues: CASSPMGIEQYF.

This clonotype was detected ten times or more. This chain joins TRBV6-1 and TRBJ2-5, with TRBD1 matching over 7 bases. With 6 bases clipped from V and 2 bases from J, the junction kept 6 bases outside the gene matches. Germline values: CDR1 MNHNS, CDR2 SASEGT. This CDR3 is built from 14 residues. In DNA form, the CDR3 reads TGTGCCAGCAGAACGCCGGGACAGCAAGAGACCCAGTACTTC. Its translation is CASRTPGQQETQYF.

The CDR3 sequence is CASSQLGASYEQYF. In DNA form, the CDR3 reads TGCGCCAGCAGCCAGCTAGGAGCGTCCTACGAGCAGTACTTC. The chain is built from TRBV4-1 and TRBJ2-7; D is unclear. The CDR3 sequence is 14 residues long. Germline CDR1 MGHRA, CDR2 YSYEKL. Between the trimmed V and J ends, which lost 3 bases and 1 base, there was a span of 10 bases.

There are a few counts of this clonotype. An end of the junction does not agree with germline; a read error may underlie this. The chain recombines TRBV7-9 with TRBJ2-6, with D perhaps matching TRBD2 (6 bases). The CDR3 consists of 19 residues. Germline CDR1 is SEHNR and CDR2 is FQNEAQ (reference sequence). CDR3 in amino acids: CASSLLLGGHLSGANVLTF. The CDR3 coding sequence is TGTGCCAGCAGCTTACTACTCGGGGGTCACCTCTCTGGAGCCAACGTCCTGACTTTC.

Turning to this clonotype: Just one base apart from a much larger clone, this may be a read error. This chain uses TRBV20-1 with TRBJ2-6, with 8 bases fitting TRBD1. The CDR3 runs 17 residues. Germline lookup yields CDR1 DFQATT and CDR2 SNEGSKA (reference sequence). Trimming removed 3 bases from V and 2 bases from J; junction bases left unmatched: 9. The CDR3 DNA reads as TGCAGTGCTAGTAAGTCAGGGGGCTTCGCTGGGGCCAACGTCCTGACTTTC. This codes for CSASKSGGFAGANVLTF.

This clonotype was found many times. V is TRBV20-1 and J is TRBJ2-5; 9 bases line up with TRBD1. The V gene's germline CDR1 is DFQATT and CDR2 SNEGSKA (reference sequence). The CDR3 sequence is 14 residues long. The V gene end was trimmed by 5 bases and the J gene end by 5 bases; junction bases not matched to a gene: 9. CDR3 in amino acids: CSAGGQGRRETQYF. The DNA for the CDR3 is TGCAGTGCTGGGGGACAGGGACGTCGGGAGACCCAGTACTTC.

The rearrangement joins TRBV10-3 to TRBJ1-4; unclear D gene. The CDR3 spans 14 residues. Germline V gene lookup returns CDR1 ENHRY and CDR2 SYGVKD. Trimming removed 3 bases from V and 7 bases from J, with 12 bases in between. Here the CDR3 DNA reads TGTGCCATCAGTGATCTGGGGATGAGTGAAAAACTGTTTTTT. It encodes CAISDLGMSEKLFF.

This clonotype was seen many times. The chain carries TRBV3-1 and TRBJ2-5, with D perhaps TRBD2 (6 bases). Germline V gives CDR1 LGHDT, CDR2 YNNKEL (reference sequence). The CDR3 runs to 14 residues. V lost 0 bases and J lost 1, with 6 bases in between. The CDR3 region has the DNA TGTGCCAGCAGCCAAGACGGGGGCCAAGAGACCCAGTACTTC. Protein sequence: CASSQDGGQETQYF.

This clonotype showed up just once. J is TRBJ1-5 and V is TRBV10-3; the D is unclear. Germline lookup yields CDR1 ENHRY and CDR2 SYGVKD. The CDR3 length is 14 residues. V was trimmed by 2 bases and J by 3 bases, leaving 8 bases between them. CDR3 loop: CAISETTDNQPQHF. CDR3 nucleotide sequence: TGTGCCATCAGTGAGACCACCGACAATCAGCCCCAGCATTTT.

This clonotype showed up just a few times. The CDR3 here is CASRTGAGSTEAFF. The CDR3 DNA reads as TGTGCCAGCAGGACAGGCGCAGGGTCCACTGAAGCTTTCTTT. The rearrangement joins TRBV6-1 to TRBJ1-1; tentatively, D is TRBD1 (6 bases). Germline V gene sequence: CDR1 MNHNS, CDR2 SASEGT. This CDR3 spans 14 amino acids. The V end lost 6 bases, the J end lost 4 bases, and 15 bases lay between the germline ends.

V gene TRBV9 combines with J gene TRBJ2-3; possible D gene TRBD2, 7 bases. The V end lost 3 bases, the J end lost 1 base, and 15 bases lay between the germline ends. Looked up from germline, CDR1 is SGDLS and CDR2 is YYNGEE. The CDR3 spans 16 residues. The CDR3 loop is CASSAAPGGRTDTQYF. CDR3 nucleotides: TGTGCCAGCAGCGCCGCCCCGGGGGGCCGCACAGATACGCAGTATTTT.

The chain recombines TRBV3-1 with TRBJ1-1; D not certain. V gave up 1 base and J gave up 1 base, with 7 bases separating them. The length of the CDR3 is 14 residues. CDR1 is LGHDT and CDR2 is YNNKEL in the germline V gene (reference sequence). CDR3 sequence: CASSQAVGNTEAFF. The CDR3 bases are TGTGCCAGCAGCCAAGCCGTGGGGAACACTGAAGCTTTCTTT.

V gene TRBV4-2 combines with J gene TRBJ2-3, with TRBD1 matching over 8 bases. CDR1 is LGHNA, CDR2 YNFKEQ, per germline. CDR3 length: 15 amino acids. Trimming removed 4 bases from V and 5 bases from J; junction bases left unmatched: 8. This CDR3 is CASSLTPGQGDTQYF. The CDR3 DNA is TGTGCCAGCAGCCTAACGCCCGGACAGGGAGATACGCAGTATTTT.

The V and J genes are TRBV11-2 and TRBJ2-5; D possibly corresponds to TRBD2 (6 bases). Germline V gene lookup returns CDR1 SGHAT and CDR2 FQNNGV. V was cut by 5 bases and J by 9 bases, with 22 bases left in between. The CDR3 extends over 15 amino acids. CDR3 residues: CASSRGVGSRGAQYF. In DNA, the CDR3 is TGTGCCAGCAGCCGAGGGGTCGGGAGCCGAGGGGCCCAGTACTTC.